At least ten counts were recorded for the clone carrying this TCR beta chain. What it binds is not known. The data originate from a study of T cells in Graves' hyperthyroidism and ophthalmopathy. Study-wide background: Specimen type is peripheral blood, collected at initial diagnosis prior to any treatment. Points from the study as a whole: Prediction of ophthalmopathy progression came a median 6.5 months pre-onset.

Amplified regions were TCR beta CDR3 sequences from RNA transcripts. TCR CDR3 underwent first-round RT-PCR with the HTBI primer set. TCRdb re-called the multiplex PCR reads through MiXCR, storing one row per CDR3 protein. In the table there are about 400,000 distinct CDR3 sequences, around 16% of which are singletons. Graves' hyperthyroidism without ophthalmopathy progression within 18 months was termed stable. The PBMCs studied were ones that came from about 10 ml fresh peripheral blood. Trimming cost V 3 bases and J 1 base; bases outside gene matches: 6. The CDR3 sequence is 16 residues long. The germline CDR1 and CDR2 sequences are LGHNT and FRNRAP.

The TCR originated in a young woman with Graves' hyperthyroidism. The specimen was blood. The chain couples TRBV12-5 to TRBJ1-1; 9 nucleotides align to TRBD1. The CDR3 bases are TGTGCTAGTGGTTTCAAAACAGGGGGCGAGAACACTGAAGCTTTCTTT. Encoded protein: CASGFKTGGENTEAFF.